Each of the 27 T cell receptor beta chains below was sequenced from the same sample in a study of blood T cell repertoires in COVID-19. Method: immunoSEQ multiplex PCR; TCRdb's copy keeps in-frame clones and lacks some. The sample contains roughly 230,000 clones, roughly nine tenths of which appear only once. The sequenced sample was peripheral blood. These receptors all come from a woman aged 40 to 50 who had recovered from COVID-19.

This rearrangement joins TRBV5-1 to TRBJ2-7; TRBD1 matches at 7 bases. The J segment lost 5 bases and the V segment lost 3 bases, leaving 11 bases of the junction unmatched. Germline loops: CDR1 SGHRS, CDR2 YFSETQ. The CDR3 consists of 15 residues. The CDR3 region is CASSWGPTGEDEQYF. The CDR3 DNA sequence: TGCGCCAGCAGCTGGGGCCCCACAGGGGAAGACGAGCAGTACTTC.

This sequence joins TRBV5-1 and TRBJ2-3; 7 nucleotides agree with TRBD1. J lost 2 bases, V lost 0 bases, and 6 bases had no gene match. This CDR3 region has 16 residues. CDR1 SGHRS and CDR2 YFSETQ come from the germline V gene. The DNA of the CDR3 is TGCGCCAGCAGCTTGGCCAAGGGGGCTTACACAGATACGCAGTATTTT. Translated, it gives CASSLAKGAYTDTQYF.

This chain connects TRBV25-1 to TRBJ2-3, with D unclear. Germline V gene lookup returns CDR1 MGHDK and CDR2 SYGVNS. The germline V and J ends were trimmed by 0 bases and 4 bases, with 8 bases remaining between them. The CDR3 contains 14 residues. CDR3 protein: CASSEYLGPDTQYF. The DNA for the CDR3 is TGTGCCAGCAGTGAATATTTGGGCCCAGATACGCAGTATTTT.

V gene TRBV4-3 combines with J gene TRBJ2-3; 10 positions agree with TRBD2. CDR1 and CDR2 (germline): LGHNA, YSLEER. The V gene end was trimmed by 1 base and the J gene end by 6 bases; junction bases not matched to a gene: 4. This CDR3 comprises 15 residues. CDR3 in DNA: TGCGCCAGCAGCCAAGGAAGCGGGAGGGTGGATACGCAGTATTTT. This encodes CASSQGSGRVDTQYF.

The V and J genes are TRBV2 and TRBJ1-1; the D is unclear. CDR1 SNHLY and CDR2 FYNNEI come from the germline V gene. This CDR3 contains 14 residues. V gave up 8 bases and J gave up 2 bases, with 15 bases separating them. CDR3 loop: CASVQEEGNTEAFF. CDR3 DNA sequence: TGTGCCAGCGTTCAGGAGGAGGGTAACACTGAAGCTTTCTTT. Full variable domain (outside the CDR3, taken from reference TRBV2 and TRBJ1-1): EPEVTQTPSHQVTQMGQEVILRCVPISNHLYFYWYRQILGQKVEFLVSFYNNEISEKSEIFDDQFSVERPDGSNFTLKIRSTKLEDSAMYFCASVQEEGNTEAFFGQGTRLTVV.

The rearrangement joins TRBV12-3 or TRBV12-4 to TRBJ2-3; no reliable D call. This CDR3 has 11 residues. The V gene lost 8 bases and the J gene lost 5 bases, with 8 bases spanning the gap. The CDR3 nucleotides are TGTGCCAGCTCTCGAGGAGATACGCAGTATTTT. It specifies CASSRGDTQYF.

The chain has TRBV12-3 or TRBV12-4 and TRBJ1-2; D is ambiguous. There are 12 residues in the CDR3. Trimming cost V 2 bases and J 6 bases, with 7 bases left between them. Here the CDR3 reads CASSLSGNGYTF. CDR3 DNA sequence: TGTGCCAGCAGTTTATCGGGGAATGGCTACACCTTC.

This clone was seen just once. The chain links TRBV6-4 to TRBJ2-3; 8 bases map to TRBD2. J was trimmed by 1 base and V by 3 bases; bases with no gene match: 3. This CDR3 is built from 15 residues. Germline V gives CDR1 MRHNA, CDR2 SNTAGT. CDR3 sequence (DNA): TGTGCCAGCAGTGAGAACGGGGGGGGCACAGATACGCAGTATTTT. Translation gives CASSENGGGTDTQYF.

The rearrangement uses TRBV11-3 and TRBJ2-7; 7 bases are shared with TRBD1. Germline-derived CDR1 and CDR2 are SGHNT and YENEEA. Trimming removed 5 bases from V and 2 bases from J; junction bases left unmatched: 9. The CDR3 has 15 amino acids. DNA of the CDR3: TGTGCCAGCAGCCAGGGACAGCTGGGGGCCTACGAGCAGTACTTC. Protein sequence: CASSQGQLGAYEQYF. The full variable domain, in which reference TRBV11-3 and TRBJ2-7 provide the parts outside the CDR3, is EAGVVQSPRYKIIEKKQPVAFWCNPISGHNTLYWYLQNLGQGPELLIRYENEEAVDDSQLPKDRFSAERLKGVDSTLKIQPAELGDSAVYLCASSQGQLGAYEQYFGPGTRLTVT.

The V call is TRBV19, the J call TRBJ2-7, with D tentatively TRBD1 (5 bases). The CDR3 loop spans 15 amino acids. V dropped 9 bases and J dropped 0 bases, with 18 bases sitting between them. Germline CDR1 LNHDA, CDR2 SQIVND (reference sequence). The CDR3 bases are TGTGCCAGAAGACCCCCCAGGGCCAGCTCCTACGAGCAGTACTTC. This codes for CARRPPRASSYEQYF.

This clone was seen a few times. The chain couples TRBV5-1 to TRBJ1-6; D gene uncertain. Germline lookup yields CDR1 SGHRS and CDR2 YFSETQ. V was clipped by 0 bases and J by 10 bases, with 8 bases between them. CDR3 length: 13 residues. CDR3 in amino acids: CASSLDLGSPLHF. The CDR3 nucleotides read TGCGCCAGCAGCTTGGATCTCGGGTCACCCCTCCACTTT.

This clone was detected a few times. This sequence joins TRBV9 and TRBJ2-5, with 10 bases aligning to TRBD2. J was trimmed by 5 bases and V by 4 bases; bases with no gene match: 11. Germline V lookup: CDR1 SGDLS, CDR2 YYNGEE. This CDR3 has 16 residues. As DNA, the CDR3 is TGTGCCAGCAGCCGGCCGGCAGCGGGGGGGTTGGAGACCCAGTACTTC. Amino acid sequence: CASSRPAAGGLETQYF.

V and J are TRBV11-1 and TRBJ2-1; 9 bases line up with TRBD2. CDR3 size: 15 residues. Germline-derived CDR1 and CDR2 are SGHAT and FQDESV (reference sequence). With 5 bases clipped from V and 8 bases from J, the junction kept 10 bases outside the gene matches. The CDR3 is CASSPWAGGIDEQFF. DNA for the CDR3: TGTGCCAGCAGCCCGTGGGCGGGGGGGATAGATGAGCAGTTCTTC.

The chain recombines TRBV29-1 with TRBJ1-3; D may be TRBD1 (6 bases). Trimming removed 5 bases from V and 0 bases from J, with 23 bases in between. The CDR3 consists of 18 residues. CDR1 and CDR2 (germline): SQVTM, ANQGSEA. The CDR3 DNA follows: TGCAGCGTTAGCGGGACACCAGAAATAGGTCACTCTGGAAACACCATATATTTT. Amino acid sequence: CSVSGTPEIGHSGNTIYF.

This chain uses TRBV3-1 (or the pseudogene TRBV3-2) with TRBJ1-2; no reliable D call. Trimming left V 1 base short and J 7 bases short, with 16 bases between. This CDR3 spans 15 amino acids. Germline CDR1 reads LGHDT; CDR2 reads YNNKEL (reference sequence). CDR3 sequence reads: CASSQALGGISGYTF. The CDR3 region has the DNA TGTGCCAGCAGCCAAGCCCTAGGAGGGATCAGTGGCTACACCTTC.

In DNA, the CDR3 is TGCGCCAGCACTAGCGCCTTCTCCTACGAGCAGTACTTC. Protein product: CASTSAFSYEQYF. The rearrangement links TRBV10-2 to TRBJ2-7, with a weak D call TRBD2 (6 bases). The V and J ends lost 7 bases and 0 bases respectively, with 10 bases between them. Germline V gives CDR1 WSHSY, CDR2 SAAADI. The CDR3 length is 13 residues.

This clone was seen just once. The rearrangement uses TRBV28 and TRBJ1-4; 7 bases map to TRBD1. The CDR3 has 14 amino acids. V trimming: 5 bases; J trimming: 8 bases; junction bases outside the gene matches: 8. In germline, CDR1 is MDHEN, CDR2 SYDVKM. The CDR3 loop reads CASSTTGAGEKLFF. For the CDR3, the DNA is TGTGCCAGCAGTACCACAGGGGCCGGGGAAAAACTGTTTTTT.

The CDR3 sequence: CASSSDSYGYTF. The CDR3 bases are TGTGCCAGCAGTTCGGACAGCTATGGCTACACCTTC. This chain connects TRBV6-6 to TRBJ1-2, with D possibly TRBD1 on 6 matching bases. Germline values: CDR1 MNHNY, CDR2 SVGAGI (reference sequence). This CDR3 is built from 12 residues. The ends were cut back, 4 bases at V and 4 bases at J, with 7 bases in the middle.

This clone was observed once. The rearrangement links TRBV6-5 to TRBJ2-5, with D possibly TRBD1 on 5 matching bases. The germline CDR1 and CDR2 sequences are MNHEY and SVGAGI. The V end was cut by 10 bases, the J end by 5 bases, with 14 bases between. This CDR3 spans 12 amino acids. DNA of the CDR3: TGTGCCATCTCAGGGTTTAGGGAGACCCAGTACTTC. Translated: CAISGFRETQYF.

CDR3 nucleotide sequence: TGTGCCACCAGCAGACAGGCCGAGAGAAAACTGTTTTTT. Translated: CATSRQAERKLFF. The chain uses TRBV15 and TRBJ1-4; no clear D gene. Germline V gives CDR1 LNHNV, CDR2 YYDKDF (reference sequence). The CDR3 has 13 amino acids. The ends were cut back, 2 bases at V and 10 bases at J, with 11 bases in the middle.

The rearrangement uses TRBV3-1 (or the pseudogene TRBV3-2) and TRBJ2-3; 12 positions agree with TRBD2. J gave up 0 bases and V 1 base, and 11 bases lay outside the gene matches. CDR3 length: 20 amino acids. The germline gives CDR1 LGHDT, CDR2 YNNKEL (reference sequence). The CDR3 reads CASSQGGSSGGAPSTDTQYF. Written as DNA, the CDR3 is TGTGCCAGCAGCCAAGGGGGATCTAGCGGGGGGGCCCCTAGCACAGATACGCAGTATTTT.

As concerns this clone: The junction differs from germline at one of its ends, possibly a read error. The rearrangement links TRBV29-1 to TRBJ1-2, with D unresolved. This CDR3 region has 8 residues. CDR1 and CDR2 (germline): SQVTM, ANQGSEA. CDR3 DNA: TGCAGCGTACCTGGGGAGTCCTTC. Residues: CSVPGESF. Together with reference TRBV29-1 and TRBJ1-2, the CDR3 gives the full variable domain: SAVISQKPSRDICQRGTSLTIQCQVDSQVTMMFWYRQQPGQSLTLIATANQGSEATYESGFVIDKFPISRPNLTFSTLTVSNMSPEDSSIYLCSVPGESFGSGTRLTVV.

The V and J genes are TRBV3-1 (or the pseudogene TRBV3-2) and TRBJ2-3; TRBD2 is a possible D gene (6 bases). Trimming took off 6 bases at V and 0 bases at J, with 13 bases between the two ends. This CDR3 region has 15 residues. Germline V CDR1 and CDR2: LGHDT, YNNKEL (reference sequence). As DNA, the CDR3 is TGTGCCAGCAGAAGCCGTGGGACTAGCACAGATACGCAGTATTTT. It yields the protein CASRSRGTSTDTQYF.

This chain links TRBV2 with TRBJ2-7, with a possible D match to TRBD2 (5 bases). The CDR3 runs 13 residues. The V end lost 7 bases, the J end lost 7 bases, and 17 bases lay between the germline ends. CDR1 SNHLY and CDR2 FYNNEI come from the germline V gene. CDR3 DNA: TGTGCCAGCATCTTCGGAGGTTTTGGGGAGCAGTACTTC. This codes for CASIFGGFGEQYF.

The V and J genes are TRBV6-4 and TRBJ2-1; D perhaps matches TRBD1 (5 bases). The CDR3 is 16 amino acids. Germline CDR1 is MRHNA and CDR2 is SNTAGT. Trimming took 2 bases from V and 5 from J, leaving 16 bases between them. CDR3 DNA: TGTGCCAGCAGTGACCTCGCAGGGTCACGGAACAATGAGCAGTTCTTC. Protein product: CASSDLAGSRNNEQFF.

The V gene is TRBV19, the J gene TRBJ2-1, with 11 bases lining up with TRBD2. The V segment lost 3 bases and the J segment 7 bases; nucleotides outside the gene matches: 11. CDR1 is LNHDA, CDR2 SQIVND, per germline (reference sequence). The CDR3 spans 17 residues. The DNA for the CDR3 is TGTGCCAGTAGTATCGGAGGAGGGCTAGCGGGGGGAAATGAGCAGTTCTTC. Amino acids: CASSIGGGLAGGNEQFF.

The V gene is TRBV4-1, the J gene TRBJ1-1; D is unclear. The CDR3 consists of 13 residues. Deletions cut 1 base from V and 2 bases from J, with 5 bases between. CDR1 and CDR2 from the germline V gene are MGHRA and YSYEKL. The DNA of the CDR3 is TGCGCCAGCAGCCAAGTGCTAAACACTGAAGCTTTCTTT. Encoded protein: CASSQVLNTEAFF.